These 30 T cell receptor beta chains came from one sample sequenced in a study of blood T cells in healthy people across ages. Primers used in a second PCR of about 7 to 11 cycles were a sample-barcoded 5' primer and a J-beta primer mix. MiXCR, applied by TCRdb to the 5' RACE reads, yields one record per CDR3 protein. The sample consists of fewer than 950,000 distinct CDR3 sequences, about 36% of them appearing once. Sequencing input: blood. These receptors all come from a young man in good health.

V usage is TRBV7-9 and J usage is TRBJ2-1, with D uncertain. The CDR3 has 12 residues. In germline, CDR1 is SEHNR, CDR2 FQNEAQ (reference sequence). V was trimmed by 4 bases and J by 8 bases, leaving 9 bases between them. The CDR3 nucleotides are TGTGCCAGCAGCTCGGCACAGCATGAGCAGTTCTTC. The encoded protein is CASSSAQHEQFF.

This clonotype was detected a few times. The V gene is TRBV20-1, the J gene TRBJ2-5; tentative D call: TRBD2 (5 bases). CDR1 is DFQATT and CDR2 is SNEGSKA in the germline V gene (reference sequence). Trimming took off 7 bases at V and 7 bases at J, with 13 bases between the two ends. This CDR3 has 11 residues. Here the CDR3 DNA reads TGCAGTGGTCGGGGAAGTGTGACCCAGTACTTC. As protein: CSGRGSVTQYF.

This clonotype was observed many times. The chain employs TRBV6-5 and TRBJ1-2; D gene ambiguous. Germline lookup yields CDR1 MNHEY and CDR2 SVGAGI. This CDR3 contains 13 residues. Trimming took off 0 bases at V and 5 bases at J, with 7 bases between the two ends. The CDR3 DNA reads as TGTGCCAGCAGTTACTCACCAAAGTATGGCTACACCTTC. Translation: CASSYSPKYGYTF.

A few counts support this clonotype. This chain uses TRBV28 with TRBJ2-5; TRBD1 aligns across 7 bases. The V segment lost 7 bases and the J segment 2 bases; nucleotides outside the gene matches: 10. CDR3 size: 15 residues. In germline, CDR1 is MDHEN, CDR2 SYDVKM. The CDR3 coding sequence is TGTGCCAGCACCACTTCGGGACAGCCGCAAGAGACCCAGTACTTC. This gives the protein CASTTSGQPQETQYF. The full variable domain, with the rest looked up from reference TRBV28 and TRBJ2-5, is DVKVTQSSRYLVKRTGEKVFLECVQDMDHENMFWYRQDPGLGLRLIYFSYDVKMKEKGDIPEGYSVSREKKERFSLILESASTNQTSMYLCASTTSGQPQETQYFGPGTRLLVL.

The rearrangement uses TRBV12-3 or TRBV12-4 and TRBJ2-7; 9 bases fit TRBD2. The CDR3 loop spans 16 amino acids. Trimming cost V 8 bases and J 7 bases; bases outside gene matches: 18. CDR3 amino acids: CASRLAGTGYYDEQYF. For the CDR3, the DNA is TGTGCCAGCCGGCTAGCGGGGACGGGGTACTACGATGAGCAGTACTTC.

This clonotype has more than one count but fewer than ten. The rearrangement links TRBV20-1 to TRBJ2-3, with 9 bases aligning to TRBD2. The CDR3 has 15 residues. The V gene's germline CDR1 is DFQATT and CDR2 SNEGSKA (reference sequence). J lost 4 bases, V lost 5 bases, and 10 bases had no gene match. CDR3 DNA sequence: TGCAGTGCTTCTGCGGCTAGCGGGGAGGCAGATACGCAGTATTTT. Amino acids: CSASAASGEADTQYF.

This sequence joins TRBV9 and TRBJ2-3; unclear D gene. This CDR3 has 13 residues. Trimming left V 3 bases short and J 5 bases short, with 10 bases between. Germline values: CDR1 SGDLS, CDR2 YYNGEE. The CDR3 DNA follows: TGTGCCAGCAGCGGAGATTATCAAGATACGCAGTATTTT. It translates to CASSGDYQDTQYF.

This clonotype was detected a few times. The chain employs TRBV27 and TRBJ1-1; possibly TRBD1 for D (6 bases). In germline, CDR1 is MNHEY, CDR2 SMNVEV (reference sequence). The germline V and J ends were trimmed by 2 bases and 4 bases, with 14 bases remaining between them. This CDR3 region has 15 residues. This chain's CDR3 is CASSLVRGQSTEAFF. The CDR3 coding sequence is TGTGCCAGCAGTTTAGTACGGGGGCAAAGCACTGAAGCTTTCTTT.

This chain joins TRBV28 and TRBJ1-5; D is unresolved. V lost 4 bases and J 8 bases, leaving 15 bases between the germline ends. CDR3 length equals 14 residues. From germline, CDR1 is MDHEN and CDR2 SYDVKM. The CDR3 DNA reads TGTGCCAGCAGTTCAGATGCCGAGTCTGAGCCCCAGCATTTT. It translates to CASSSDAESEPQHF.

This clonotype was seen only a few times. The J gene is TRBJ2-1, the V gene TRBV7-9; 10 positions match TRBD1. V was pared by 5 bases and J by 5 bases, with 9 bases of the junction left unmatched. CDR1 is SEHNR, CDR2 FQNEAQ, per germline (reference sequence). This CDR3 spans 16 amino acids. The CDR3 sequence is CASSPADRGHDNEQFF. The CDR3 bases are TGTGCCAGCAGCCCGGCCGACAGGGGGCATGACAATGAGCAGTTCTTC.

The chain employs TRBV25-1 and TRBJ1-4; tentative D call: TRBD1 (5 bases). V lost 4 bases to trimming and J lost 5 bases, with 8 bases between them. The CDR3 has 13 amino acids. Per the germline V gene, CDR1 is MGHDK and CDR2 is SYGVNS. CDR3 in amino acids: CASSGDSNEKLFF. The CDR3 DNA sequence: TGTGCCAGCAGTGGTGACAGCAATGAAAAACTGTTTTTT.

CDR3 bases: TGTGCCAGCAGGGGAGGGGACAACTCCTACAATGAGCAGTTCTTC. Protein: CASRGGDNSYNEQFF. The V gene is TRBV6-6, the J gene TRBJ2-1; tentative D call: TRBD2 (7 bases). The germline V and J ends were trimmed by 6 bases and 0 bases, with 12 bases remaining between them. Per germline, CDR1 MNHNY and CDR2 SVGAGI (reference sequence). The CDR3 consists of 15 residues.

The chain joins TRBV7-9 to TRBJ1-2; 9 positions match TRBD1. CDR1 and CDR2 from the germline V gene are SEHNR and FQNEAQ (reference sequence). CDR3 length equals 16 residues. V lost 3 bases to trimming and J lost 4 bases; unmatched junction nucleotides: 9. The DNA for the CDR3 is TGTGCCAGCAGCTTGGGGACAGGGCGGCACCCCTATGGCTACACCTTC. This codes for CASSLGTGRHPYGYTF.

Note on this clonotype: This may be a read error: a much more frequent sequence differs by one nucleotide. V gene TRBV12-3 or TRBV12-4 combines with J gene TRBJ2-3, with TRBD2 as a possible D gene (6 bases). This CDR3 has 13 residues. CDR3 bases: TGTGCCACCTCAGGACTATCCACAGATGCGCAGTATTTT. Translated: CATSGLSTDAQYF.

The V call is TRBV4-3, the J call TRBJ1-2; D possibly corresponds to TRBD1 (5 bases). The V and J ends lost 1 base and 10 bases respectively, with 16 bases between them. The CDR3 extends over 14 amino acids. The germline V gene has CDR1 LGHNA and CDR2 YSLEER. CDR3 sequence (DNA): TGCGCCAGCAGCCAAGGCATCGACAGCGGTGTCTACACCTTC. Protein product: CASSQGIDSGVYTF.

This chain uses TRBV4-1 with TRBJ2-1; D gene uncertain. CDR3 length: 11 residues. Per the germline V gene, CDR1 is MGHRA and CDR2 is YSYEKL. Trimming took off 5 bases at V and 6 bases at J, with 5 bases between the two ends. As DNA, the CDR3 is TGCGCCAGCAGCGGTGTCAATGAGCAGTTCTTC. It translates to CASSGVNEQFF.

The CDR3 loop is CASTGLQDINTGELFF. As DNA, the CDR3 is TGTGCCAGCACCGGACTCCAGGACATTAACACCGGGGAGCTGTTTTTT. The chain joins TRBV7-2 to TRBJ2-2; either TRBD1 or TRBD2 may supply D (5 bases each). The CDR3 sequence is 16 residues long. The germline V and J ends were trimmed by 7 bases and 2 bases, with 17 bases remaining between them. Germline-derived CDR1 and CDR2 are SGHTA and FQGNSA.

This clonotype was seen a handful of times. The chain links TRBV12-3 or TRBV12-4 to TRBJ1-1, with TRBD1 matching 7 bases. The CDR3 is 17 amino acids. V lost 2 bases to trimming and J lost 1 base; unmatched junction nucleotides: 10. The CDR3 loop is CASSLYGGQGGNTEAFF. CDR3 nucleotide sequence: TGTGCCAGCAGTTTATATGGAGGGCAGGGGGGGAACACTGAAGCTTTCTTT.

The chain has TRBV4-3 and TRBJ1-4; 7 nucleotides agree with TRBD1. This CDR3 contains 15 residues. The germline gives CDR1 LGHNA, CDR2 YSLEER. Germline trimming cut 0 bases from V and 13 bases from J; bases unmatched to any gene: 11. DNA of the CDR3: TGCGCCAGCAGCCAAGATCCTACAGGGGAGGGACGACTGTTTTTT. Protein: CASSQDPTGEGRLFF.

The genes are TRBV7-2 and TRBJ2-1; either TRBD1 or TRBD2 may fit D (5 bases each). The J call may be incorrect, as the DNA end agrees better with TRBJ2-7. The CDR3 spans 14 residues. CDR1 and CDR2 from the germline V gene are SGHTA and FQGNSA. The CDR3, as DNA: TGTGCCAGCTTGCCGGGACGGGGCTACAATGAGCAGTACTTC. Translating gives CASLPGRGYNEQYF.

This clonotype was counted a few times. The rearrangement joins TRBV7-2 to TRBJ2-4; possible D gene TRBD1, 6 bases. Germline V lookup: CDR1 SGHTA, CDR2 FQGNSA. The CDR3 runs to 12 residues. The V end was cut by 3 bases, the J end by 12 bases, with 12 bases between. CDR3 in DNA: TGTGCCAGCAGCTTTGGGACACCGGATCAGTACTTC. Amino acids: CASSFGTPDQYF. Full variable domain (remainder filled in from reference TRBV7-2 and TRBJ2-4): GAGVSQSPSNKVTEKGKDVELRCDPISGHTALYWYRQSLGQGLEFLIYFQGNSAPDKSGLPSDRFSAERTGGSVSTLTIQRTQQEDSAVYLCASSFGTPDQYFGAGTRLSVL.

This clonotype has just a few counts. The chain recombines TRBV20-1 with TRBJ2-5, with 7 bases that match TRBD1. CDR3 length: 12 residues. V shed 3 bases and J 7 bases; nucleotides not matched to a gene: 5. Per the germline V gene, CDR1 is DFQATT and CDR2 is SNEGSKA (reference sequence). In nucleotides, the CDR3 is TGCAGTGCTAGTGAGGGGGCCGGGACCCAGTACTTC. This gives the protein CSASEGAGTQYF.

This clonotype was counted only a few times. The chain carries TRBV27 and TRBJ2-3; maybe TRBD2 (6 bases). V lost 7 bases and J 3 bases, leaving 17 bases between the germline ends. The germline V gene has CDR1 MNHEY and CDR2 SMNVEV (reference sequence). CDR3 length: 15 residues. This CDR3 is CASIPRIGGTDTQYF. DNA for the CDR3: TGTGCCAGCATCCCGAGGATTGGGGGGACAGATACGCAGTATTTT.

The rearrangement links TRBV21-1 to TRBJ1-1; the tabulated D call, TRBD1, remains unverified against the DNA. TRBV21-1 is deemed a pseudogene. The CDR3 has 9 amino acids. The chain's CDR3 is CASAPGAFF. CDR3 in DNA: TGTGCCAGCGCCCCGGGGGCTTTCTTT.

Details on this clonotype: This may arise from a read error, as a much more abundant clone is one base away. The chain links TRBV4-1 to TRBJ1-2; TRBD1 is a possible D gene (5 bases). Per the germline V gene, CDR1 is MGHRA and CDR2 is YSYEKL. The CDR3 consists of 16 residues. CDR3 sequence: CASSQDRDWEAYGYIF. The CDR3 coding sequence is TGCGCCAGCAGCCAAGATCGGGACTGGGAGGCCTATGGCTACATCTTC.

The chain has TRBV20-1 and TRBJ2-4, with a possible D match to TRBD2 (6 bases). The tail of the sequence fits TRBJ2-7 better, so the J call may be wrong. CDR1 and CDR2 from the germline V gene are DFQATT and SNEGSKA (reference sequence). This CDR3 region has 14 residues. CDR3 sequence (DNA): TGCAGTGCACAAAAGCCGGGACTGCGGGGCGAGCAGTACTTC. Amino acid sequence: CSAQKPGLRGEQYF.

This chain joins TRBV13 and TRBJ2-3, with D uncertain. The germline gives CDR1 PRHDT, CDR2 FYEKMQ (reference sequence). CDR3 length: 14 amino acids. V gave up 3 bases and J gave up 4 bases, with 11 bases separating them. The DNA of the CDR3 is TGTGCCAGCAGCTTTTACGGTGGCGCAGATACGCAGTATTTT. Translating gives CASSFYGGADTQYF.

Ten or more counts support this clonotype. CDR3 sequence reads: CASSPGVAGVTDTQYF. CDR3 in DNA: TGTGCCAGCAGCCCCGGGGTAGCGGGAGTAACAGATACGCAGTATTTT. The chain links TRBV7-7 to TRBJ2-3, with TRBD2 matching 9 bases. V trimming: 5 bases; J trimming: 3 bases; junction bases outside the gene matches: 9. Germline CDR1 reads SSHAT; CDR2 reads FNYEAQ (reference sequence). The CDR3 spans 16 residues.

V usage is TRBV20-1 and J usage is TRBJ2-1; tentatively, D is TRBD1 (6 bases). CDR1 and CDR2 (germline): DFQATT, SNEGSKA (reference sequence). The CDR3 is 15 amino acids. The V end lost 6 bases, the J end lost 5 bases, and 20 bases lay between the germline ends. CDR3 amino acids: CSADQDSRGHNEQFF. The CDR3 DNA reads as TGCAGTGCCGACCAGGACAGCCGGGGACACAATGAGCAGTTCTTC.

This chain links TRBV15 with TRBJ2-7; no clear D gene. Trimming pared 0 bases from V and 7 bases from J, leaving 13 bases between. In germline, CDR1 is LNHNV, CDR2 YYDKDF (reference sequence). The CDR3 has 14 residues. CDR3 in amino acids: CATSRELSSHEQYF. DNA of the CDR3: TGTGCCACCAGCAGAGAGCTATCAAGTCATGAGCAGTACTTC.